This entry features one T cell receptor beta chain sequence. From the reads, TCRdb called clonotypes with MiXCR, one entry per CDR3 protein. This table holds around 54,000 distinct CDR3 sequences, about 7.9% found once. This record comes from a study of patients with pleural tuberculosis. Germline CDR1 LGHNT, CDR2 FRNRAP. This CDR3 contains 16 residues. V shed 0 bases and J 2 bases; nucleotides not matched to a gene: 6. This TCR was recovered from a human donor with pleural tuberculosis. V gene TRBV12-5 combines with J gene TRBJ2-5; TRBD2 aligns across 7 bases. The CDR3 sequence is CASGLVRGSGQETQYF. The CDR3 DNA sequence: TGTGCTAGTGGTTTGGTACGGGGTAGCGGGCAAGAGACCCAGTACTTC.